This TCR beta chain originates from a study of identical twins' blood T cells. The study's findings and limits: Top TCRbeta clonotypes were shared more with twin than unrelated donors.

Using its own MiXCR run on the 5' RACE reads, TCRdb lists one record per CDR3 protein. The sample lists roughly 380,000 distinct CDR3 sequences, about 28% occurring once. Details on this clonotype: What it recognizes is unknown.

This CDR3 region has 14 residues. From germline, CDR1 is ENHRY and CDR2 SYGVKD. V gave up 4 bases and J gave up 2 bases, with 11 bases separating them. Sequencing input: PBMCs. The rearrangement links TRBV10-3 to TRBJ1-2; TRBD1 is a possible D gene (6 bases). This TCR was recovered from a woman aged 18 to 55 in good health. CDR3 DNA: TGTGCCATCAGTGCATCACAGGGAAACTATGGCTACACCTTC. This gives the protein CAISASQGNYGYTF.